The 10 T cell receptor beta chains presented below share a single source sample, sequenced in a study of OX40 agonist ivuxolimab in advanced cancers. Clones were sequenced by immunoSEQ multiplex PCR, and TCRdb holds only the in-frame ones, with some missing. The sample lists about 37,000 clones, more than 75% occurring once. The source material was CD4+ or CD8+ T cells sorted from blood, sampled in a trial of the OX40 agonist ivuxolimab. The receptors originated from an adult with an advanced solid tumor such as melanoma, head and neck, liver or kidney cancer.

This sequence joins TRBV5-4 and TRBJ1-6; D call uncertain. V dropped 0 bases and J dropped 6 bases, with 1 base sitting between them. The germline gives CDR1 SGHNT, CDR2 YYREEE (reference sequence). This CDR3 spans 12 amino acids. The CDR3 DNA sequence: TGTGCCAGCAGCTTGGGTAATTCACCCCTCCACTTT. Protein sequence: CASSLGNSPLHF.

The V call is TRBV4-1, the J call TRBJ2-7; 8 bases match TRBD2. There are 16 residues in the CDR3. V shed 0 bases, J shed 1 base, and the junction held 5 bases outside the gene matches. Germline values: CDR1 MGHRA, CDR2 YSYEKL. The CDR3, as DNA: TGCGCCAGCAGCCAAGAATCGCGGGGGGTATCCTACGAGCAGTACTTC. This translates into CASSQESRGVSYEQYF.

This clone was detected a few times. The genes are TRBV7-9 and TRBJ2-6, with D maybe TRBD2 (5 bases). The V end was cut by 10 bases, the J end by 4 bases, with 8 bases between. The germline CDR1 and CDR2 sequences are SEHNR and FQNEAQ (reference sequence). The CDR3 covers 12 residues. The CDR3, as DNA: TGTGCCACGAGGGCAGGGGCCAACGTCCTGACTTTC. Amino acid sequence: CATRAGANVLTF. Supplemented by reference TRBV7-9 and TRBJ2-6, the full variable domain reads DTGVSQNPRHKITKRGQNVTFRCDPISEHNRLYWYRQTLGQGPEFLTYFQNEAQLEKSRLLSDRFSAERPKGSFSTLEIQRTEQGDSAMYLCATRAGANVLTFGAGSRLTVL.

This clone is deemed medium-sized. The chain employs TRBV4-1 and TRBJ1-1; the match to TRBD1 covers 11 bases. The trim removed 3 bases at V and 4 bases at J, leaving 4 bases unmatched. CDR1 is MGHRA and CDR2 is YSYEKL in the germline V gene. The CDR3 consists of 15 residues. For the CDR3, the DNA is TGCGCCAGCAGCCAGCGGACAGGGGGCACCACTGAAGCTTTCTTT. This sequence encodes CASSQRTGGTTEAFF.

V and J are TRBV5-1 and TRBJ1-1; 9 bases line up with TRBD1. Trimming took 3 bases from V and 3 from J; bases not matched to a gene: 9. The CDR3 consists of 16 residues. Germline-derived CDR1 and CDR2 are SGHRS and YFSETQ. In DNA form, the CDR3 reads TGCGCCAGCAGCTGGGGGGACAGGGTCGGGGACACTGAAGCTTTCTTT. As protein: CASSWGDRVGDTEAFF.

The DNA for the CDR3 is TGTGCCAGCAGTCAAACACAGGGGGGGGCCGAAAAACTGTTTTTT. Its protein product is CASSQTQGGAEKLFF. The V gene is TRBV6-5, the J gene TRBJ1-4; 8 positions agree with TRBD1. The CDR3 spans 15 residues. Looked up from germline, CDR1 is MNHEY and CDR2 is SVGAGI. Unmatched junction bases numbered 10, after V lost 5 bases and J lost 8 bases.

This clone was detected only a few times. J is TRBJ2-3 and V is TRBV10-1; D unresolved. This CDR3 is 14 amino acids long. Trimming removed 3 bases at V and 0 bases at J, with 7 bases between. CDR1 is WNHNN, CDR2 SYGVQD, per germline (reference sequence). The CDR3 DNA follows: TGCGCCAGCAGTGACGAAGGAAGCACAGATACGCAGTATTTT. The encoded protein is CASSDEGSTDTQYF.

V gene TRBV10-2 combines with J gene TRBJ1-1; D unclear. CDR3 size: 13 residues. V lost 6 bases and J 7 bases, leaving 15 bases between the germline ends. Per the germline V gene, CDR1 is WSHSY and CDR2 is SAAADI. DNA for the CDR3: TGCGCCAGCAGCGCCAGGCGGAGCATTGAAGCTTTCTTT. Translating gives CASSARRSIEAFF.

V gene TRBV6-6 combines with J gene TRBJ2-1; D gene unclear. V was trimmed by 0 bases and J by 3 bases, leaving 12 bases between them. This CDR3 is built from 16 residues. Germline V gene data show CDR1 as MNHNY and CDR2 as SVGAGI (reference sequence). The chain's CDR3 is CASSYSLLRGYNEQFF. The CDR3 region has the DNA TGTGCCAGCAGTTACTCCCTGTTGCGAGGCTACAATGAGCAGTTCTTC.

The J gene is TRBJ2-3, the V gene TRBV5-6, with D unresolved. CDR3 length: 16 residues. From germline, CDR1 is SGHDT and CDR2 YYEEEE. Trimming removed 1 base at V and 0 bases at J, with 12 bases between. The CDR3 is CASSLMPATSTDTQYF. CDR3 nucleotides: TGTGCCAGCAGCTTGATGCCGGCGACTAGCACAGATACGCAGTATTTT.